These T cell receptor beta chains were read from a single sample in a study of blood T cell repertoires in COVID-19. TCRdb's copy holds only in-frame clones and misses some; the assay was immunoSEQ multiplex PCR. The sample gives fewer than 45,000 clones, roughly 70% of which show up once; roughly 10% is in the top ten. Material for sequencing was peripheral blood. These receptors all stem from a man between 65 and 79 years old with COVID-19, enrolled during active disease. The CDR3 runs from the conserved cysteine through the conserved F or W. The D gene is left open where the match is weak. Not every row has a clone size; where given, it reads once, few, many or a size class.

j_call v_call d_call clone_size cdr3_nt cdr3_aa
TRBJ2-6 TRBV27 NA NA TGTGCCAGCAGTTTAGGGAGATTAAGCTCTGGGGCCAACGTCCTGACTTTC CASSLGRLSSGANVLTF
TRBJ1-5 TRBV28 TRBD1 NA TGTGCCAGCAAAAAGGGACAGGGGAATCAGCCCCAGCATTTT CASKKGQGNQPQHF
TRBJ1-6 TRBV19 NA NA TGTGCCAGTAGTATAGTTCGGACGGGGAATTCACCCCTCCACTTT CASSIVRTGNSPLHF
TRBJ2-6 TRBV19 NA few TGTGCCGGCAGGGTCTCTGGGGCCAACGTCCTGACTTTC CAGRVSGANVLTF
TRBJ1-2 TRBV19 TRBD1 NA TGTGCCAGTAGTATATTAAAGGGGGCGCCGCCTGGCTACACCTTC CASSILKGAPPGYTF
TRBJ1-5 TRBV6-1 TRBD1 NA TGTGCCAGCAGTGTCCGGGACAGGGGAACGCAGGGGAATCAGCCCCAGCATTTT CASSVRDRGTQGNQPQHF
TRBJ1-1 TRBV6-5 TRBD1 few TGTGCCTCATACAGGACAGGGTGGAGGGACACTGAAGCTTTCTTT CASYRTGWRDTEAFF
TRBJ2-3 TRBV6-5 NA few TGTGCCAGCGGGGGGACAGATACGCAGTATTTT CASGGTDTQYF
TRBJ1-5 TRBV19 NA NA TGTGCCAGTCGGCAACGGGGGGGGAATCAGCCCCAGCATTTT CASRQRGGNQPQHF
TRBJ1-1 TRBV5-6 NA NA TGTGCCAGCAGCTTTAAGGACTTGTTGAGCCCTGAAGCTTTCTTT CASSFKDLLSPEAFF
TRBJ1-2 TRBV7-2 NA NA TGTGCCAGCAACTTTCAGGGTCTACATGGCTACACCTTC CASNFQGLHGYTF
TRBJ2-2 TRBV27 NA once TGTGCCAGCAGGGTACAGGGTTTCACCGGGGAGCTGTTTTTT CASRVQGFTGELFF
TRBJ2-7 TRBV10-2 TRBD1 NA TGCGCCAGTCAATTCCCGGGACAGGGGTACGAGCAGTACTTC CASQFPGQGYEQYF
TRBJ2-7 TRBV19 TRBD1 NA TGTGCCAGTAGTGGAAGACAGGGGAACGAGCAGTACTTC CASSGRQGNEQYF
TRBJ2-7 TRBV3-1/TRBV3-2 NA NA TGTGCCAGCAGCCAAGAACTCTCGTCCTACGAGCAGTACTTC CASSQELSSYEQYF
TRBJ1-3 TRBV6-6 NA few TGTGCCAGCAGTTGGGCCCCAGGGGTGGGTAACACCATATATTTT CASSWAPGVGNTIYF
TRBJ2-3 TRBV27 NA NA TGTGCCAGCAGTTGGGCAGGGGTTATCACAGATACGCAGTATTTT CASSWAGVITDTQYF
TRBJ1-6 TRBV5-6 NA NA TGTGCCAGCAGCCCATACAGGGATTCACCCCTCCACTTT CASSPYRDSPLHF
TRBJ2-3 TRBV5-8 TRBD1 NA TGTGCCAGCAGACCTCCGGGACAGGGCACAGATACGCAGTATTTT CASRPPGQGTDTQYF
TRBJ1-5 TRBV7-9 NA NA TGTGCCAGCAGCTCGCAGAGCAATCAGCCCCAGCATTTT CASSSQSNQPQHF
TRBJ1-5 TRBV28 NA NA TGTGCCAGTAGAAGCCAGGGGCCAAATCAGCCCCAGCATTTT CASRSQGPNQPQHF
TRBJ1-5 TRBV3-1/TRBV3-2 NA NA TGTGCCAGCAGCCAGTCACAGGGAAGCAATCAGCCCCAGCATTTT CASSQSQGSNQPQHF
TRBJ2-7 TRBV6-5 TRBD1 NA TGTGCCAGCAGTTACTCGGGGGGACAGGGGGCTGGGGAGCAGTACTTC CASSYSGGQGAGEQYF
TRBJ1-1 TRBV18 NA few TGTGCCAGCTCACTCCAGGGCTCGAACACTGAAGCTTTCTTT CASSLQGSNTEAFF
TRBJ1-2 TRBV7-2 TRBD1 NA TGTGCCAGCAGCCCGGCGACAGGGTACAATGGCTACACCTTC CASSPATGYNGYTF
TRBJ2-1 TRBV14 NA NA TGTGCCAGCAGCCAAGGGGTAGGGGGTAGTTGGAATGAGCAGTTCTTC CASSQGVGGSWNEQFF
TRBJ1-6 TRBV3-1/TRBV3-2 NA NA TGTGCCAGCAGCCCAGGGACGGGACTGGGGATTTTAAGTAATTCACCCCTCCACTTT CASSPGTGLGILSNSPLHF
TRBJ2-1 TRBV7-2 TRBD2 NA TGTGCCAGCACTACTAGCGGGTCCTCCTACAATGAGCAGTTCTTC CASTTSGSSYNEQFF
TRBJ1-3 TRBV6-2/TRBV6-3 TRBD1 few TGTGCCAGCAGTTCGCCCCAGGGGGTGTATGGAAACACCATATATTTT CASSSPQGVYGNTIYF
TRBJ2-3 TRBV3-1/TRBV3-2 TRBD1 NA TGTGCCAGCACCCTAACCGGGACAGGCTTTACAGATACGCAGTATTTT CASTLTGTGFTDTQYF
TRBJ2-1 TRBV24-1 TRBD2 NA TGTGCCACCTCAAGCGGGAGCCCGTATGAGCAGTTCTTC CATSSGSPYEQFF
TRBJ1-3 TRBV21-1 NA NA TGTGCCAGCAGGCGAATCAGGGGCTCTGGAAACACCATATATTTT CASRRIRGSGNTIYF
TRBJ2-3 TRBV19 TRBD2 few TGTGCCAGTAGTATATTGACTAGCGGGAGTTGGGATACGCAGTATTTT CASSILTSGSWDTQYF
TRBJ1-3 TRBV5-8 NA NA TGTGCCAGCAGCACCCGACAGCTCTCTGGAAACACCATATATTTT CASSTRQLSGNTIYF
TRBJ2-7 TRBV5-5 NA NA TGTGCCAGCAGCTTGGGGCATCTCTCCTACGAGCAGTACTTC CASSLGHLSYEQYF
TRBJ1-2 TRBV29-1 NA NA TGCAGCGTTTCCCAGACTACCTATGGCTACACCTTC CSVSQTTYGYTF